The 8 T cell receptor beta chains reported below all come from one sample, sequenced in a study of T cells in localized non-small cell lung cancer. The data were produced by immunoSEQ multiplex PCR, yet TCRdb's version contains in-frame clones alone and is incomplete. This table has fewer than 8,000 clones, around 49% appearing once. The sample here was lymph node tissue, taken before any cancer treatment. Every receptor here comes from a man aged 40 to 69 with stage I lung adenocarcinoma.

This clone was seen a single time. The DNA of the CDR3 is TGCAGCGTTATGACAGGGAATAGCAATCAGCCCCAGCATTTT. Translated: CSVMTGNSNQPQHF. The rearrangement links TRBV29-1 to TRBJ1-5; 7 nucleotides agree with TRBD1. In germline, CDR1 is SQVTM, CDR2 ANQGSEA. The V and J ends lost 5 bases and 0 bases, in that order; junction bases with no gene match: 4. The CDR3 has 14 residues.

This rearrangement joins TRBV28 to TRBJ1-5; TRBD1 agrees at 12 bases. Trimming cost V 7 bases and J 2 bases; bases outside gene matches: 9. This CDR3 region has 17 residues. Germline V gives CDR1 MDHEN, CDR2 SYDVKM. CDR3 protein: CASNSGTGGPGNQPQHF. DNA of the CDR3: TGTGCCAGCAATTCCGGGACAGGGGGCCCTGGCAATCAGCCCCAGCATTTT.

The V call is TRBV11-3, the J call TRBJ2-7; weak D call: TRBD1 (5 bases). The V end lost 2 bases, the J end lost 7 bases, and 15 bases lay between the germline ends. This CDR3 comprises 14 residues. CDR1 is SGHNT, CDR2 YENEEA, per germline. Written as DNA, the CDR3 is TGTGCCAGCAGCTTATCTAGACCTGCAGGGGAGCAGTACTTC. It translates to CASSLSRPAGEQYF. Complete variable domain (other parts from reference TRBV11-3 and TRBJ2-7): EAGVVQSPRYKIIEKKQPVAFWCNPISGHNTLYWYLQNLGQGPELLIRYENEEAVDDSQLPKDRFSAERLKGVDSTLKIQPAELGDSAVYLCASSLSRPAGEQYFGPGTRLTVT.

This clone was seen only a few times. At one end, the junction sequence differs from germline, possibly due to a read error. V usage is TRBV6-8 and J usage is TRBJ2-5; TRBD1 agrees at 8 bases. The length of the CDR3 is 14 residues. Germline-derived CDR1 and CDR2 are MNHGY and SAAAGT. CDR3 sequence (DNA): TGTGCCAGCAGTACGGGACAGGAAAGGGAGACCCAATACTTC. The encoded protein is CASSTGQERETQYF.

The chain joins TRBV6-8 to TRBJ2-1; 10 bases are shared with TRBD1. The V segment lost 5 bases and the J segment 7 bases; nucleotides outside the gene matches: 11. This CDR3 region has 16 residues. Germline V lookup: CDR1 MNHGY, CDR2 SAAAGT. The CDR3 DNA reads TGTGCCAGCAGTGTACGACAGGGGGCTGAGTTTAATGAGCAGTTCTTC. Residues: CASSVRQGAEFNEQFF.

The rearrangement links TRBV15 to TRBJ2-7, with D perhaps TRBD1 (6 bases). Per the germline V gene, CDR1 is LNHNV and CDR2 is YYDKDF (reference sequence). The CDR3 is made up of 15 amino acids. V was clipped by 0 bases and J by 1 base, with 10 bases between them. The CDR3 DNA follows: TGTGCCACCAGCAGAGAACAGGGTAGTTCCTACGAGCAGTACTTC. It translates to CATSREQGSSYEQYF.

This chain uses TRBV25-1 with TRBJ2-7; 7 bases map to TRBD1. Germline V gene lookup returns CDR1 MGHDK and CDR2 SYGVNS. V lost 10 bases and J lost 2; bases outside the gene matches: 8. The CDR3 totals 13 residues. The DNA of the CDR3 is TGTGCCACCTCACAGGGGATGGCCTACGAGCAGTACTTC. Protein: CATSQGMAYEQYF.

The chain recombines TRBV18 with TRBJ2-1; possible D gene TRBD2, 6 bases. Germline V gene sequence: CDR1 KGHSH, CDR2 LQKENI. This CDR3 contains 15 residues. V lost 8 bases and J 3 bases, leaving 17 bases between the germline ends. The CDR3 DNA sequence: TGTGCCAGCCCGCCGGGGGTAGGGAACTACAATGAGCAGTTCTTC. It translates to CASPPGVGNYNEQFF.